The clone carrying this T cell receptor beta chain was counted only a few times. The antigen is undetermined. The data belong to a study of cytomegalovirus exposure and HLA in healthy donors. The wider study: Genetic ancestry analysis placed approximately 78% of the 398 donors that were genotyped in the Caucasian-associated cluster.

Study results and limitations: Reports credit the classifier with highly specific, highly sensitive diagnosis of cytomegalovirus status.

Primers included in the PCR were 60 Vbeta and 13 Jbeta primers. Per the study methods: Later reanalysis found roughly 80 million unique TCR beta chains, about 11 million of them shared. Repertoires were generated with immunoSEQ multiplex PCR, while TCRdb's copy carries only in-frame clones and drops some. That table furnishes V, J and clone size, whereas the DNA furnished D and trimming. Among approximately 76,000 clones, roughly 73% were seen once, and the ten largest hold about 16%. This CDR3 is 16 amino acids long. CDR1 and CDR2 from the germline V gene are LGHNT and FRNRAP. V lost 2 bases and J lost 7; bases outside the gene matches: 13.

This receptor was taken from a woman between 35 and 50 years old in good health and CMV-seropositive. The material sequenced was PBMCs. The chain combines TRBV12-5 with TRBJ1-1; 7 bases map to TRBD1. DNA of the CDR3: TGTGCTAGTGGTTTGACCCTCGCGACAGGGCTCGGTGAAGCTTTCTTT. As protein: CASGLTLATGLGEAFF.